These 10 T cell receptor beta chains were sequenced from one sample in a study of T cell responses to AZD1222 COVID-19 vaccine. This table comes from immunoSEQ multiplex PCR, and its TCRdb copy is limited to in-frame clones, with some not included. Seen here are about 100,000 clones, about 89% observed once, and the top ten hold 4% to 4.5%. Sequences were derived from peripheral blood, sampled on day 0 of MenACWY control vaccination. These receptors came from an adult in good health.

J is TRBJ1-1 and V is TRBV28, with a tentative D call TRBD1 (5 bases). Germline lookup yields CDR1 MDHEN and CDR2 SYDVKM. The CDR3 is 16 amino acids. V was pared by 6 bases and J by 2 bases, with 19 bases between. The CDR3 loop is CASSPNRAQGNTEAFF. CDR3 DNA: TGTGCCAGCAGCCCGAACCGGGCCCAGGGAAACACTGAAGCTTTCTTT.

The chain is built from TRBV7-3 and TRBJ1-1; D might be TRBD1 (6 bases). V lost 5 bases and J lost 4, with 11 bases in between. This CDR3 region has 13 residues. CDR1 SGHTA and CDR2 FQGTGA come from the germline V gene. CDR3 DNA: TGTGCCAGCAGCCCAGCGGGGGCCACTGAAGCTTTCTTT. Translation: CASSPAGATEAFF.

On this clone itself: Mismatch with germline at one junction end may stem from a read error. The chain recombines TRBV6-5 with TRBJ2-1; 9 bases agree with TRBD2. This CDR3 comprises 14 residues. CDR1 and CDR2 (germline): MNHEY, SVGAGI. In DNA form, the CDR3 reads TGTGCCAGCCGCGAGCGGGGGGTGTACAGTGAGCAGTTCTTC. This codes for CASRERGVYSEQFF.

A single count supports this clone. The rearrangement uses TRBV4-2 and TRBJ2-1, with 8 bases matching TRBD2. Germline V lookup: CDR1 LGHNA, CDR2 YNFKEQ. V dropped 0 bases and J dropped 9; count of bases not matched to a gene: 10. The length of the CDR3 is 16 residues. The CDR3 protein is CASSQDRGSGDVEQFF. In DNA form, the CDR3 reads TGTGCCAGCAGCCAAGATCGGGGTAGCGGGGATGTTGAGCAGTTCTTC.

The chain has TRBV7-7 and TRBJ1-5; no definite D call. The CDR3 is 19 residues long. Looked up from germline, CDR1 is SSHAT and CDR2 is FNYEAQ (reference sequence). The CDR3 bases are TGTGCTAGCCCCCAGATGCGCAGATCGAGCCCATATAGCAATCAGCCCCAGCATTTT. It codes for CASPQMRRSSPYSNQPQHF.

The gene calls are TRBV6-6 and TRBJ2-7, with TRBD2 matching over 11 bases. The CDR3 is 17 residues long. Losses at the gene ends were 5 bases for V and 4 bases for J; bases not matched to a gene: 13. Per germline, CDR1 MNHNY and CDR2 SVGAGI (reference sequence). CDR3 amino acids: CASSPVLTSGGMYEQYF. DNA for the CDR3: TGTGCCAGCAGTCCCGTACTCACTAGCGGGGGAATGTACGAGCAGTACTTC.

This chain links TRBV5-5 with TRBJ2-3; tentative D call: TRBD2 (5 bases). The germline gives CDR1 SGHKS, CDR2 YYEKEE (reference sequence). This CDR3 comprises 14 residues. V was shortened by 9 bases and J by 0 bases, with 14 bases between the two germline ends. The CDR3 here is CATRELSSTDTQYF. The CDR3 DNA is TGTGCCACCCGGGAACTCTCTAGCACAGATACGCAGTATTTT.

V usage is TRBV6-5 and J usage is TRBJ2-3, with TRBD1 as a possible D gene (5 bases). Trimming shortened V by 7 bases and J by 2 bases, and 13 bases separated the two germline ends. The CDR3 spans 14 residues. The germline V gene encodes CDR1 MNHEY and CDR2 SVGAGI. The CDR3 bases are TGTGCCAGCATGGGGCTTGGTTTCACAGATACGCAGTATTTT. It yields the protein CASMGLGFTDTQYF.

V is TRBV5-8 and J is TRBJ1-1, with a possible D match to TRBD1 (6 bases). Germline CDR1 and CDR2: SGHTS and YDEGEE. V lost 4 bases, J lost 6 bases, and 22 bases lay in between. This CDR3 spans 16 amino acids. This CDR3 reads CASSPKGGRVVSEAFF. In DNA form, the CDR3 reads TGTGCCAGCAGCCCGAAGGGGGGCAGGGTCGTCTCTGAAGCTTTCTTT.

The chain employs TRBV5-1 and TRBJ2-2; D is ambiguous. The V gene lost 5 bases and the J gene lost 6 bases, with 11 bases spanning the gap. The CDR3 runs 13 residues. Looked up from germline, CDR1 is SGHRS and CDR2 is YFSETQ. In nucleotides, the CDR3 is TGCGCCAGCAGTTTCGGCGGCTCCGGGGAGCTGTTTTTT. This gives the protein CASSFGGSGELFF.